These 11 T cell receptor beta chains share one sample of origin, sequenced in a study of blood T cell repertoires in COVID-19. The table came from immunoSEQ multiplex PCR; TCRdb's copy has only in-frame clones and leaves some out. The sample lists some 54,000 clones; nearly 90% were seen once. Sequences were obtained from peripheral blood. These TCRs come from a man of 80 years or more with active or convalescent COVID-19.

This clone came up once. V and J are TRBV19 and TRBJ2-1, with 12 bases lining up with TRBD2. The CDR3 runs 16 residues. J lost 7 bases, V lost 6 bases, and 10 bases had no gene match. Per germline, CDR1 LNHDA and CDR2 SQIVND (reference sequence). CDR3 DNA sequence: TGTGCCAGTAGACAAGAGGGACTAGCGGGTAGGAATGAGCAGTTCTTC. This gives the protein CASRQEGLAGRNEQFF.

The V call is TRBV19, the J call TRBJ1-1; D is unclear. V dropped 5 bases and J dropped 3 bases, with 10 bases sitting between them. Germline assignment: CDR1 LNHDA and CDR2 SQIVND (reference sequence). The CDR3 length is 13 residues. Written as DNA, the CDR3 is TGTGCCAGTAGTGGGCAGATGCACACTGAAGCTTTCTTT. This codes for CASSGQMHTEAFF.

The gene calls are TRBV6-5 and TRBJ2-5; D possibly corresponds to TRBD1 (7 bases). Germline V CDR1 and CDR2: MNHEY, SVGAGI. The CDR3 covers 14 residues. Trimming took off 6 bases at V and 5 bases at J, with 16 bases between the two ends. The CDR3 DNA reads TGTGCCAGCAGAAGACAGGGACTCGGGGAGACCCAGTACTTC. Its protein product is CASRRQGLGETQYF.

The genes are TRBV29-1 and TRBJ2-7; 11 bases map to TRBD1. Germline V CDR1 and CDR2: SQVTM, ANQGSEA. V shed 7 bases, J shed 2 bases, and the junction held 4 bases outside the gene matches. The CDR3 is 13 residues long. The CDR3 bases are TGCAGCGCCGCGGGACAGGGGGCCTACGAGCAGTACTTC. It codes for CSAAGQGAYEQYF.

A single count supports this clone. The V call is TRBV6-2 or TRBV6-3, the J call TRBJ1-2, with D tentatively TRBD1 (5 bases). The V gene lost 4 bases and the J gene lost 7 bases, with 7 bases spanning the gap. The CDR3 extends over 11 amino acids. Germline loops: CDR1 MNHEY, CDR2 SVGEGT. The CDR3 DNA reads TGTGCCAGCAGTTCAGGGTTTGGCTACACCTTC. Translation gives CASSSGFGYTF.

The rearrangement links TRBV19 to TRBJ1-5; D remains unclear. Germline loops: CDR1 LNHDA, CDR2 SQIVND (reference sequence). V was pared by 7 bases and J by 2 bases, with 18 bases between. This CDR3 has 16 residues. CDR3: CASTQQSRGGNQPQHF. DNA for the CDR3: TGTGCCAGTACCCAGCAGTCCCGAGGCGGCAATCAGCCCCAGCATTTT.

The V and J genes are TRBV18 and TRBJ1-2; a possible D gene is TRBD1 (5 bases). Germline-derived CDR1 and CDR2 are KGHSH and LQKENI. This CDR3 region has 14 residues. Between the trimmed V and J ends, which lost 2 bases and 4 bases, there was a span of 11 bases. The CDR3 loop reads CASSPTNQGYGYTF. CDR3 bases: TGTGCCAGCTCACCAACAAATCAGGGCTATGGCTACACCTTC.

This rearrangement joins TRBV24-1 to TRBJ1-2; TRBD1 agrees at 10 bases. The CDR3 runs to 16 residues. J lost 8 bases, V lost 4 bases, and 12 bases had no gene match. Germline V CDR1 and CDR2: KGHDR, SFDVKD. DNA for the CDR3: TGTGCCACCAGTGACAGACTGACAGGGGGCGAGGGCGGCTACACCTTC. This translates into CATSDRLTGGEGGYTF.

This chain joins TRBV5-6 and TRBJ2-5; TRBD2 aligns across 10 bases. The ends lost 2 bases at V and 5 bases at J; junction bases unmatched: 6. This CDR3 has 15 residues. CDR1 SGHDT and CDR2 YYEEEE come from the germline V gene. The CDR3 region is CASSFALAGDETQYF. DNA of the CDR3: TGTGCCAGCAGCTTCGCCCTAGCGGGGGATGAGACCCAGTACTTC.

The CDR3: CASTPVGGQAEAFF. The CDR3 nucleotides are TGTGCCAGCACCCCCGTCGGGGGGCAGGCTGAAGCTTTCTTT. This chain links TRBV27 with TRBJ1-1; the D gene is possibly TRBD1 (6 bases). The CDR3 runs 14 residues. V was shortened by 7 bases and J by 6 bases, with 18 bases between the two germline ends. Germline V gene sequence: CDR1 MNHEY, CDR2 SMNVEV (reference sequence).

V and J are TRBV3-1 (or the pseudogene TRBV3-2) and TRBJ2-3, with TRBD2 matching 9 bases. CDR1 is LGHDT and CDR2 is YNNKEL in the germline V gene (reference sequence). This CDR3 has 17 residues. V shed 4 bases, J shed 0 bases, and the junction held 8 bases outside the gene matches. The CDR3 loop reads CASSLQTSGPSTDTQYF. For the CDR3, the DNA is TGTGCCAGCAGCCTACAAACTAGCGGGCCGAGCACAGATACGCAGTATTTT.